This section outlines one TCR beta chain sequence together with its context. The V gene end was trimmed by 4 bases and the J gene end by 4 bases; junction bases not matched to a gene: 7. The CDR3 consists of 15 residues. Germline V lookup: CDR1 SNHLY, CDR2 FYNNEI. Profiling relied on immunoSEQ multiplex PCR, and the TCRdb table lists in-frame clones only, not all of them. The sample holds some 74,000 clones, roughly 92% seen once. The entry originates in a study of T cell changes during pregnancy in multiple sclerosis. This chain joins TRBV2 and TRBJ2-1; 7 bases fit TRBD2. Sequenced here: peripheral blood, sampled before pregnancy. The clonotype comes from a female donor with multiple sclerosis, enrolled in a pregnancy study. The CDR3 here is CASSGVAGKYNEQFF. In nucleotides, the CDR3 is TGTGCCAGCAGTGGTGTAGCGGGTAAATACAATGAGCAGTTCTTC.